The 21 T cell receptor beta chains listed next were all sequenced from one sample in a study of OX40 agonist ivuxolimab in advanced cancers. Clones were sequenced by immunoSEQ multiplex PCR, and TCRdb holds only the in-frame ones, with some missing. Altogether about 100,000 clones are present, roughly nine tenths being singletons, with the ten largest covering more than 5.5%. The sequencing used CD4+ or CD8+ T cells sorted from blood, collected in a trial of the OX40 agonist ivuxolimab. Every receptor here comes from an adult with an advanced solid tumor such as melanoma, head and neck, liver or kidney cancer.

The gene calls are TRBV6-5 and TRBJ1-2; D might be TRBD1 (6 bases). Germline values: CDR1 MNHEY, CDR2 SVGAGI. The CDR3 totals 15 residues. V gave up 0 bases and J gave up 7 bases, with 15 bases separating them. CDR3 region: CASSYSKQGSRGYTF. CDR3 nucleotides: TGTGCCAGCAGTTACTCCAAACAGGGTAGTCGTGGCTACACCTTC.

In its sample, this clone was seen once. The gene calls are TRBV27 and TRBJ1-1; D is ambiguous. This CDR3 is built from 15 residues. The V and J ends lost 5 bases and 1 base respectively, with 14 bases between them. The germline CDR1 and CDR2 sequences are MNHEY and SMNVEV (reference sequence). The CDR3 spells CASSRTPGTNTEAFF. Written as DNA, the CDR3 is TGTGCCAGCAGTAGGACTCCGGGAACGAACACTGAAGCTTTCTTT.

The rearrangement links TRBV19 to TRBJ2-7; 9 nucleotides align to TRBD1. The CDR3 length is 15 residues. With 5 bases clipped from V and 4 bases from J, the junction kept 9 bases outside the gene matches. Germline lookup yields CDR1 LNHDA and CDR2 SQIVND (reference sequence). CDR3 region: CASSGAGTGSYEQYF. CDR3 bases: TGTGCCAGTAGTGGAGCCGGGACAGGGTCTTACGAGCAGTACTTC.

The chain is built from TRBV30 and TRBJ1-5, with D possibly TRBD1 on 6 matching bases. The V gene lost 5 bases and the J gene lost 2 bases, with 10 bases spanning the gap. The CDR3 runs 13 residues. Germline V gene data show CDR1 as GTSNPN and CDR2 as SVGIG (reference sequence). CDR3 amino acids: CAWGRQGNQPQHF. In DNA form, the CDR3 reads TGTGCCTGGGGTCGACAGGGCAATCAGCCCCAGCATTTT.

This rearrangement joins TRBV7-9 to TRBJ2-2; no reliable D call. The V gene lost 7 bases and the J gene lost 7 bases, with 10 bases spanning the gap. The CDR3 totals 12 residues. Looked up from germline, CDR1 is SEHNR and CDR2 is FQNEAQ (reference sequence). The DNA for the CDR3 is TGTGCCAGCACCCCCTTTGGCGGGGAGCTGTTTTTT. It is translated as CASTPFGGELFF.

The V gene is TRBV9, the J gene TRBJ1-5; D ambiguous. The V end lost 0 bases, the J end lost 6 bases, and 10 bases lay between the germline ends. Germline CDR1 is SGDLS and CDR2 is YYNGEE. CDR3 length: 14 residues. The CDR3: CASSVGTEGQPQHF. In DNA form, the CDR3 reads TGTGCCAGCAGCGTAGGAACGGAAGGTCAGCCCCAGCATTTT.

This chain links TRBV5-5 with TRBJ2-5; TRBD2 is a possible D gene (5 bases). The CDR3 totals 15 residues. The V and J ends lost 0 bases and 5 bases respectively, with 14 bases between them. Germline V CDR1 and CDR2: SGHKS, YYEKEE (reference sequence). In DNA form, the CDR3 reads TGTGCCAGCAGCTTGGAGCTAAGACTACTGGAGACCCAGTACTTC. Amino acids: CASSLELRLLETQYF.

The V and J genes are TRBV11-2 and TRBJ2-7, with TRBD2 matching over 10 bases. Germline V gene sequence: CDR1 SGHAT, CDR2 FQNNGV. This CDR3 region has 13 residues. The junction had 0 bases not matched to a gene; V was cut back by 4 bases and J by 3 bases. CDR3 sequence: CASSSSGSYEQYF. The CDR3, as DNA: TGTGCCAGCAGCTCTAGCGGGAGCTACGAGCAGTACTTC.

This clone has just a few counts. The rearrangement joins TRBV5-4 to TRBJ1-4; D is uncertain. With 3 bases removed from V and 0 bases from J, the gap between germline ends came to 9 bases. CDR3 size: 15 residues. Germline V lookup: CDR1 SGHNT, CDR2 YYREEE (reference sequence). The CDR3 region has the DNA TGTGCCAGCAGCTCTTTTAGTGCAACTAATGAAAAACTGTTTTTT. It codes for CASSSFSATNEKLFF.

The chain couples TRBV7-9 to TRBJ1-2; D remains ambiguous. This CDR3 is 14 amino acids long. Germline CDR1 SEHNR, CDR2 FQNEAQ (reference sequence). The V gene lost 3 bases and the J gene lost 7 bases, with 15 bases spanning the gap. The CDR3 sequence: CASSLGSLVGGYTF. The DNA for the CDR3 is TGTGCCAGCAGCTTGGGATCACTCGTCGGTGGCTACACCTTC.

The chain recombines TRBV11-2 with TRBJ2-2; D uncertain. The V gene lost 1 base and the J gene lost 6 bases, with 9 bases spanning the gap. The CDR3 has 14 residues. CDR1 is SGHAT, CDR2 FQNNGV, per germline. CDR3 DNA sequence: TGTGCCAGCAGCTTAGGGGTTGGGCCCGGGGAGCTGTTTTTT. Encoded protein: CASSLGVGPGELFF.

This chain connects TRBV7-9 to TRBJ2-1; TRBD1 or TRBD2 may be the D gene (5 bases each). Germline V gene lookup returns CDR1 SEHNR and CDR2 FQNEAQ (reference sequence). Trimming shortened V by 1 base and J by 7 bases, and 14 bases separated the two germline ends. This CDR3 region has 15 residues. The CDR3 nucleotides are TGTGCCAGCAGCTTAGGCGGGCAGGGATTGAATGAGCAGTTCTTC. Translation: CASSLGGQGLNEQFF.

The chain uses TRBV2 and TRBJ2-1, with 11 bases lining up with TRBD1. Germline loops: CDR1 SNHLY, CDR2 FYNNEI. CDR3 size: 12 residues. Losses at the gene ends were 8 bases for V and 13 bases for J; bases not matched to a gene: 7. This CDR3 is CASEGQGVKQFF. CDR3 sequence (DNA): TGTGCCAGCGAGGGACAGGGGGTTAAACAGTTCTTC.

This clone has more than one count but fewer than ten. The rearrangement uses TRBV27 and TRBJ1-2; 7 nucleotides agree with TRBD1. The CDR3 has 14 amino acids. Germline V gene lookup returns CDR1 MNHEY and CDR2 SMNVEV (reference sequence). J was trimmed by 7 bases and V by 5 bases; bases with no gene match: 10. The CDR3 region has the DNA TGTGCCAGCAGTCCCATCCGGGACAGAACTGGCTACACCTTC. The encoded protein is CASSPIRDRTGYTF.

This clone has only one observation. The V and J genes are TRBV6-1 and TRBJ1-2; 8 bases map to TRBD1. Trimming removed 5 bases from V and 12 bases from J; junction bases left unmatched: 8. Germline CDR1 MNHNS, CDR2 SASEGT. CDR3 size: 12 residues. The DNA for the CDR3 is TGTGCCAGCAGTTTTCAGGGGGCAAGGAACACCTTC. Translation: CASSFQGARNTF.

The V call is TRBV5-4, the J call TRBJ2-2; 8 bases are a match to TRBD2. This CDR3 has 16 residues. J was trimmed by 4 bases and V by 4 bases; bases with no gene match: 9. Germline-derived CDR1 and CDR2 are SGHNT and YYREEE (reference sequence). The CDR3 sequence is CASSPGGRSFTGELFF. In nucleotides, the CDR3 is TGTGCCAGCAGCCCGGGAGGGAGGTCCTTCACCGGGGAGCTGTTTTTT.

This sequence joins TRBV11-2 and TRBJ2-7; 9 positions agree with TRBD1. The CDR3 totals 14 residues. The germline V gene has CDR1 SGHAT and CDR2 FQNNGV. V dropped 3 bases and J dropped 6; count of bases not matched to a gene: 6. For the CDR3, the DNA is TGTGCCAGCAGCTTCACCCGGACAGGGGTCGAGCAGTACTTC. Amino acid sequence: CASSFTRTGVEQYF.

As DNA, the CDR3 is TGTGCCACCCTTAAGCGGGGGGTATACTACGAGCAGTACTTC. Protein sequence: CATLKRGVYYEQYF. The rearrangement joins TRBV6-1 to TRBJ2-7, with 9 bases matching TRBD2. From germline, CDR1 is MNHNS and CDR2 SASEGT. This CDR3 has 14 amino acids. The trim removed 10 bases at V and 3 bases at J, leaving 10 bases unmatched.

This clone was found once. This chain joins TRBV6-6 and TRBJ1-2; D possibly corresponds to TRBD1 (5 bases). This CDR3 is 14 amino acids long. Germline lookup yields CDR1 MNHNY and CDR2 SVGAGI (reference sequence). Trimming took 4 bases from V and 4 from J, leaving 13 bases between them. CDR3 DNA: TGTGCCAGCAGTTCCTACGACAGAGCCTATGGCTACACCTTC. Protein product: CASSSYDRAYGYTF.

The J gene is TRBJ2-1, the V gene TRBV7-9; D gene uncertain. Germline CDR1 reads SEHNR; CDR2 reads FQNEAQ (reference sequence). V lost 1 base, J lost 4 bases, and 14 bases lay in between. CDR3 length: 16 amino acids. CDR3 in amino acids: CASSLVIVLSYNEQFF. CDR3 sequence (DNA): TGTGCCAGCAGCTTAGTAATAGTGTTGTCTTACAATGAGCAGTTCTTC.

The rearrangement links TRBV4-2 to TRBJ2-7; tentative D call: TRBD1 (7 bases). Trimming removed 0 bases from V and 3 bases from J, with 12 bases in between. The CDR3 consists of 15 residues. Germline V CDR1 and CDR2: LGHNA, YNFKEQ. CDR3 protein: CASSQEEGAYYEQYF. DNA of the CDR3: TGTGCCAGCAGCCAAGAGGAGGGGGCCTACTACGAGCAGTACTTC.